Listed here are 4 T cell receptor beta chains from one sample, sequenced in a study of cytomegalovirus exposure and HLA in healthy donors. PCR was performed using 60 Vbeta and 13 Jbeta primers. Clones were read by immunoSEQ multiplex PCR, and TCRdb kept only the in-frame ones, dropping some. The sample carries over 100,000 clones, about 76% recorded once. The sample consisted of PBMCs. The receptor source for this set is a man aged 30-40 years in good health and CMV-seropositive.

This clone occurred a few times. The chain employs TRBV4-3 and TRBJ1-2; no clear D gene. CDR3 length: 11 residues. Germline CDR1 reads LGHNA; CDR2 reads YSLEER. With 2 bases removed from V and 13 bases from J, the gap between germline ends came to 11 bases. CDR3 nucleotide sequence: TGCGCCAGCAGCCAATACGGGGAGAGCACCTTC. Its protein is CASSQYGESTF.

The V and J genes are TRBV2 and TRBJ2-5; 7 bases map to TRBD1. The tail of the sequence fits TRBJ2-7 better, so the J call may be wrong. The germline V gene encodes CDR1 SNHLY and CDR2 FYNNEI. The CDR3 is 14 residues long. The CDR3 is CASSGADRPYEQYF. CDR3 nucleotides: TGTGCCAGCAGTGGGGCGGACAGGCCTTACGAGCAGTACTTC.

V and J are TRBV6-1 and TRBJ2-7; D is possibly TRBD1 (6 bases). The CDR3 consists of 15 residues. Trimming pared 2 bases from V and 2 bases from J, leaving 13 bases between. CDR1 is MNHNS, CDR2 SASEGT, per germline. CDR3 residues: CASSEQQGRPYEQYF. CDR3 coding DNA: TGTGCCAGCAGTGAACAACAGGGTCGCCCCTACGAGCAGTACTTC.

This clone showed up just once. This chain joins TRBV7-2 and TRBJ2-7; D perhaps matches TRBD2 (6 bases). Germline assignment: CDR1 SGHTA and CDR2 FQGNSA. The length of the CDR3 is 16 residues. The ends were cut back, 1 base at V and 5 bases at J, with 18 bases in the middle. The CDR3: CASSLVGSGEIDEQYF. In DNA, the CDR3 is TGTGCCAGCAGCTTAGTGGGTAGCGGTGAGATCGACGAGCAGTACTTC.